This TCR beta chain was identified during a study of shared clonotypes between healthy human individuals. Study-wide findings and caveats: Genetic and exposure-history diversity was limited by the small donor number. Naive subsets tended to show greater estimated richness than memory subsets.

Selected positively for CCR7 and CD45RO-negative, naive CD8 cells excluded terminally differentiated effector memory CD45RA+ cells. With respect to this clone: Its specificity is unknown.

The repertoire was sequenced with immunoSEQ multiplex PCR; TCRdb's copy has only in-frame clones and lacks some. The sample shows approximately 720,000 clones, roughly 94% of them seen only once. After removal of 5 bases from V and 4 bases from J, the junction contained 5 bases not matched to a gene. The CDR3 is 13 residues long. In germline, CDR1 is LNHDA, CDR2 SQIVND (reference sequence). V gene TRBV19 combines with J gene TRBJ2-7; the match to TRBD2 covers 7 bases. The sequencing sample was made of naive CD8+ T cells sorted from blood. The receptor comes from a man younger than 40 in good health. Here the CDR3 DNA reads TGTGCCAGTAGTCGGACTAGAATGTACGAGCAGTACTTC. Residues: CASSRTRMYEQYF. Full variable domain (missing parts from reference TRBV19 and TRBJ2-7): DGGITQSPKYLFRKEGQNVTLSCEQNLNHDAMYWYRQDPGQGLRLIYYSQIVNDFQKGDIAEGYSVSREKKESFPLTVTSAQKNPTAFYLCASSRTRMYEQYFGPGTRLTVT.